This entry lists 27 T cell receptor beta chains sequenced from one sample in a study of Ad26.COV2.S vaccination and SARS-CoV-2 variants. The protocol was immunoSEQ multiplex PCR, while the TCRdb copy is restricted to in-frame clones and leaves out a portion. Among about 480,000 clones, approximately 90% were seen once, and the ten largest hold 10% to 15%. Treatment in this sample: some 20 received Ad26.COV2.S at low or high dose, single or two shots; 5 received placebo; per-sample allocation not given. Following the first vaccine or placebo injection, samples were taken on day 63. The input for sequencing was peripheral blood, taken in a trial of Ad26.COV2.S vaccine versus placebo. These receptors were collected from a person between 18 and 59 years old who received the Ad26.COV2.S COVID-19 vaccine or a placebo.

The CDR3 DNA follows: TGTGCCACCAGTGATCGCACAGGGGGCCAAACTGAAGCTTTCTTT. It translates to CATSDRTGGQTEAFF. The rearrangement links TRBV24-1 to TRBJ1-1, with 9 nucleotides matching TRBD1. From germline, CDR1 is KGHDR and CDR2 SFDVKD. The CDR3 covers 15 residues. J gave up 5 bases and V 3 bases, and 6 bases lay outside the gene matches.

The chain links TRBV12-5 to TRBJ2-1; D gene uncertain. CDR1 LGHNT and CDR2 FRNRAP come from the germline V gene. The CDR3 extends over 13 amino acids. The germline V and J ends were trimmed by 1 base and 5 bases, with 6 bases remaining between them. The CDR3 loop reads CASGLAPHNEQFF. Here the CDR3 DNA reads TGTGCTAGTGGTTTGGCCCCTCACAATGAGCAGTTCTTC.

The V and J genes are TRBV19 and TRBJ1-2; D unclear. Trimming took 1 base from V and 5 from J, leaving 14 bases between them. CDR1 is LNHDA and CDR2 is SQIVND in the germline V gene (reference sequence). CDR3 length equals 15 residues. CDR3 in amino acids: CASSIAGRLVYGYTF. In DNA form, the CDR3 reads TGTGCCAGTAGTATAGCTGGCAGGCTCGTGTATGGCTACACCTTC.

The chain joins TRBV4-1 to TRBJ1-5; a possible D gene is TRBD1 (6 bases). Trimming pared 4 bases from V and 3 bases from J, leaving 13 bases between. The CDR3 contains 15 residues. CDR1 and CDR2 (germline): MGHRA, YSYEKL. The CDR3 DNA reads TGCGCCAGCAGCCTGCGGGGGCTTATCAATCAGCCCCAGCATTTT. Its translation: CASSLRGLINQPQHF.

The chain joins TRBV5-4 to TRBJ1-6; TRBD1 might be the D (5 bases). V lost 0 bases and J lost 14, with 12 bases in between. CDR1 is SGHNT, CDR2 YYREEE, per germline (reference sequence). This CDR3 has 13 amino acids. In nucleotides, the CDR3 is TGTGCCAGCAGCTTGGTGGGGGGGGAAACCCTCCACTTT. Its protein product is CASSLVGGETLHF.

This chain joins TRBV9 and TRBJ2-7; D is perhaps TRBD1 (6 bases). Trimming took 4 bases from V and 3 from J, leaving 14 bases between them. The germline gives CDR1 SGDLS, CDR2 YYNGEE. CDR3 length: 14 amino acids. The CDR3 DNA follows: TGTGCCAGCAGCCCAGGGACATCAGTCTACGAGCAGTACTTC. This sequence encodes CASSPGTSVYEQYF.

The chain recombines TRBV30 with TRBJ1-2; 10 bases are shared with TRBD1. This CDR3 region has 13 residues. V lost 2 bases, J lost 6 bases, and 3 bases stayed unmatched. Germline V CDR1 and CDR2: GTSNPN, SVGIG (reference sequence). CDR3 bases: TGTGCCTGGAGTCGGGACAGGGGCGATGGCTACACCTTC. The encoded protein is CAWSRDRGDGYTF.

The chain joins TRBV11-3 to TRBJ2-3; possible D gene TRBD2, 6 bases. Trimming cost V 4 bases and J 2 bases, with 19 bases left between them. The CDR3 extends over 17 amino acids. The V gene's germline CDR1 is SGHNT and CDR2 YENEEA. The CDR3 loop is CASSSGVRGGDTDTQYF. The DNA of the CDR3 is TGTGCCAGCAGCTCCGGGGTGAGGGGAGGAGACACAGATACGCAGTATTTT.

The V call is TRBV11-3, the J call TRBJ2-3; 8 nucleotides match TRBD2. From germline, CDR1 is SGHNT and CDR2 YENEEA. The CDR3 spans 16 residues. V lost 3 bases and J lost 0; bases outside the gene matches: 5. This CDR3 reads CASSFGGDSSTDTQYF. The CDR3 DNA is TGTGCCAGCAGCTTCGGGGGGGATTCTAGCACAGATACGCAGTATTTT.

The genes are TRBV6-2 or TRBV6-3 and TRBJ1-1, with a weak D call TRBD1 (6 bases). V was trimmed by 6 bases and J by 3 bases, leaving 20 bases between them. The CDR3 spans 16 residues. The V gene's germline CDR1 is MNHEY and CDR2 SVGEGT. CDR3 protein: CASSPRAGRGDTEAFF. The CDR3 DNA sequence: TGTGCCAGCAGCCCTCGAGCGGGCAGGGGAGACACTGAAGCTTTCTTT.

The chain is built from TRBV6-2 or TRBV6-3 and TRBJ2-7, with D perhaps matching TRBD2 (5 bases). Germline V lookup: CDR1 MNHEY, CDR2 SVGEGT. The CDR3 is made up of 15 amino acids. The V gene lost 7 bases and the J gene lost 6 bases, with 22 bases spanning the gap. The CDR3 region has the DNA TGTGCCAGCACCCCCCGCGGCCTAGCCGGGTCCGAGCAGTACTTC. It yields the protein CASTPRGLAGSEQYF.

The V call is TRBV30, the J call TRBJ1-5, with D possibly being TRBD1 (6 bases). CDR1 GTSNPN and CDR2 SVGIG come from the germline V gene (reference sequence). Trimming cost V 0 bases and J 6 bases, with 9 bases left between them. The CDR3 sequence is 13 residues long. CDR3 nucleotides: TGTGCCTGGAGTGTACGAGGGGGTCAGCCCCAGCATTTT. Its protein is CAWSVRGGQPQHF.

The chain joins TRBV27 to TRBJ2-1; 9 bases fit TRBD2. There are 13 residues in the CDR3. V was clipped by 7 bases and J by 10 bases; unmatched bases: 8. Germline CDR1 and CDR2: MNHEY and SMNVEV (reference sequence). CDR3 protein: CASNIAGDGEQFF. CDR3 nucleotide sequence: TGTGCCAGCAATATAGCGGGAGATGGGGAGCAGTTCTTC.

This chain links TRBV9 with TRBJ2-5; 7 bases line up with TRBD1. With V trimmed by 0 bases and J by 1 base, 6 bases remained unmatched. The germline V gene encodes CDR1 SGDLS and CDR2 YYNGEE. The CDR3 is 16 amino acids. CDR3 nucleotide sequence: TGTGCCAGCAGCGTAGTCCCAGGGGGTCTCCAAGAGACCCAGTACTTC. Protein product: CASSVVPGGLQETQYF.

The chain joins TRBV5-4 to TRBJ1-1, with 8 bases that match TRBD1. Losses at the gene ends were 4 bases for V and 1 base for J; bases not matched to a gene: 6. The V gene's germline CDR1 is SGHNT and CDR2 YYREEE (reference sequence). The CDR3 length is 15 residues. In DNA form, the CDR3 reads TGTGCCAGCAGCCCTCAGACAGGGGAGAACACTGAAGCTTTCTTT. Protein product: CASSPQTGENTEAFF. Looking up the rest from reference TRBV5-4 and TRBJ1-1 gives the full variable domain: ETGVTQSPTHLIKTRGQQVTLRCSSQSGHNTVSWYQQALGQGPQFIFQYYREEENGRGNFPPRFSGLQFPNYSSELNVNALELDDSALYLCASSPQTGENTEAFFGQGTRLTVV.

V gene TRBV7-9 combines with J gene TRBJ1-1; possibly TRBD1 for D (6 bases). The V end lost 4 bases, the J end lost 8 bases, and 20 bases lay between the germline ends. The CDR3 runs to 15 residues. Looked up from germline, CDR1 is SEHNR and CDR2 is FQNEAQ (reference sequence). The CDR3 region has the DNA TGTGCCAGCAGCTCCTCAGGGGCGTTCCTCTCCGAAGCTTTCTTT. It yields the protein CASSSSGAFLSEAFF.

This clone has only a few counts. This chain connects TRBV7-2 to TRBJ1-1, with D perhaps matching TRBD1 (5 bases). The CDR3 loop spans 13 amino acids. Per the germline V gene, CDR1 is SGHTA and CDR2 is FQGNSA. The ends were cut back, 3 bases at V and 6 bases at J, with 11 bases in the middle. CDR3 in DNA: TGTGCCAGCAGCTTTATAAGGGGATCTGAAGCTTTCTTT. It specifies CASSFIRGSEAFF.

The chain has TRBV27 and TRBJ1-1; 10 bases are shared with TRBD1. This CDR3 region has 15 residues. Germline trimming cut 5 bases from V and 7 bases from J; bases unmatched to any gene: 10. Germline lookup yields CDR1 MNHEY and CDR2 SMNVEV (reference sequence). The CDR3: CASSPLTGGWLEAFF. In DNA, the CDR3 is TGTGCCAGCAGTCCCCTGACAGGGGGCTGGCTTGAAGCTTTCTTT.

V usage is TRBV6-2 or TRBV6-3 and J usage is TRBJ2-5, with TRBD2 identical over 11 bases. This CDR3 is 17 amino acids long. Losses at the gene ends were 3 bases for V and 7 bases for J; bases not matched to a gene: 13. The germline gives CDR1 MNHEY, CDR2 SVGEGT. CDR3 coding DNA: TGTGCCAGCAGTTATCTTTTACTAGCGGGAGACTACGGGACCCAGTACTTC. Its translation is CASSYLLLAGDYGTQYF.

The chain has TRBV5-1 and TRBJ2-5; D remains ambiguous. Trimming stripped 1 base from V and 4 bases from J, with 8 bases between. This CDR3 contains 13 residues. Germline CDR1 is SGHRS and CDR2 is YFSETQ. CDR3 sequence reads: CASSLRQPETQYF. DNA of the CDR3: TGCGCCAGCAGCTTGAGGCAGCCAGAGACCCAGTACTTC.

The chain couples TRBV30 to TRBJ2-6; tentative D call: TRBD1 (5 bases). This CDR3 region has 13 residues. V lost 3 bases and J 8 bases, leaving 11 bases between the germline ends. CDR1 and CDR2 (germline): GTSNPN, SVGIG (reference sequence). CDR3 DNA sequence: TGTGCCTGGAGCCTAACAGGCCCCAACGTCCTGACTTTC. It translates to CAWSLTGPNVLTF.

This rearrangement joins TRBV19 to TRBJ1-5; 8 bases agree with TRBD1. CDR1 is LNHDA, CDR2 SQIVND, per germline (reference sequence). The CDR3 consists of 15 residues. The junction had 7 bases not matched to a gene; V was cut back by 6 bases and J by 3 bases. The DNA for the CDR3 is TGTGCCAGTAGGAAGGACAGGGCGGACAATCAGCCCCAGCATTTT. Translating it yields CASRKDRADNQPQHF.

The genes are TRBV6-2 or TRBV6-3 and TRBJ2-5; D is uncertain. Trimming took off 2 bases at V and 6 bases at J, with 25 bases between the two ends. Germline CDR1 reads MNHEY; CDR2 reads SVGEGT. The CDR3 covers 18 residues. CDR3 nucleotides: TGTGCCAGCAGTTACAACGCAGGTCGGGTCACTACGACGAAGACCCAGTACTTC. Encoded protein: CASSYNAGRVTTTKTQYF.

The rearrangement links TRBV11-2 to TRBJ1-4; TRBD1 might be the D (6 bases). This CDR3 region has 14 residues. Per germline, CDR1 SGHAT and CDR2 FQNNGV. Trimming cost V 3 bases and J 8 bases, with 13 bases left between them. The CDR3 DNA follows: TGTGCCAGCAGCTTGCACAGGGTAGGGGAAAAACTGTTTTTT. Translation: CASSLHRVGEKLFF.

The chain carries TRBV28 and TRBJ2-7; TRBD1 aligns across 8 bases. The ends lost 5 bases at V and 7 bases at J; junction bases unmatched: 13. CDR3 length: 15 amino acids. CDR1 MDHEN and CDR2 SYDVKM come from the germline V gene. The CDR3 DNA reads TGTGCCAGCAGTCCCTTCCGGACAGGGATGAGGGAGCAGTACTTC. This gives the protein CASSPFRTGMREQYF.

The V call is TRBV7-9, the J call TRBJ2-1; 14 bases fit TRBD2. V was pared by 5 bases and J by 0 bases, with 9 bases of the junction left unmatched. The germline V gene has CDR1 SEHNR and CDR2 FQNEAQ (reference sequence). The CDR3 has 19 amino acids. The CDR3 protein is CASSPGLAGGKSSYNEQFF. The CDR3 DNA sequence: TGTGCCAGCAGCCCCGGACTAGCGGGAGGAAAGAGCTCCTACAATGAGCAGTTCTTC.

This chain connects TRBV5-4 to TRBJ2-3; D may be TRBD2 (6 bases). Germline CDR1 SGHNT, CDR2 YYREEE (reference sequence). The V end was cut by 3 bases, the J end by 0 bases, with 14 bases between. The CDR3 length is 16 residues. The CDR3 region is CASSSPGAHSTDTQYF. The CDR3 nucleotides read TGTGCCAGCAGCTCACCGGGAGCCCATAGCACAGATACGCAGTATTTT. Together with reference TRBV5-4 and TRBJ2-3, the CDR3 gives the full variable domain: ETGVTQSPTHLIKTRGQQVTLRCSSQSGHNTVSWYQQALGQGPQFIFQYYREEENGRGNFPPRFSGLQFPNYSSELNVNALELDDSALYLCASSSPGAHSTDTQYFGPGTRLTVL.